This TCR beta chain came from a study of shared clonotypes between healthy human individuals. Repertoires were generated with immunoSEQ multiplex PCR, while TCRdb's copy carries only in-frame clones and drops some. The data show some 2,500,000 clones, approximately 93% seen once. To note about this clone: Its antigen is not identified.

Study results and limitations: Unshared clonotypes carried lower generation probabilities than those common to all four donors. Rarefaction indicated that sorted-subset sequencing remained incomplete although depth was large.

This CDR3 is 13 amino acids long. Trimming took 1 base from V and 2 from J, leaving 6 bases between them. CDR1 and CDR2 from the germline V gene are SGHVS and FNYEAQ. This clonotype originated in a young man in good health. Some clones in this sample may be carry-over from other donors' samples. The specimen was naive CD4+ T cells from PBMCs. Subset in this sample: CD45RA+ positively selected. The genes are TRBV7-6 and TRBJ2-7; D gene uncertain. CDR3 nucleotide sequence: TGTGCCAGCAGCTTAGATCAAGCCTACGAGCAGTACTTC. This codes for CASSLDQAYEQYF.